The 2 T cell receptor beta chains below come from one sample, sequenced in a study of T cells in Graves' hyperthyroidism and ophthalmopathy. Amplification of TCR beta CDR3 regions used RNA as the template. An initial round of RT-PCR targeting the TCR CDR3 relied on the HTBI primer set. TCRdb re-called the multiplex PCR reads through MiXCR, storing one row per CDR3 protein. The table has under 600,000 distinct CDR3 sequences, approximately 15% seen once. The sample comprised blood. The receptors derive from a woman between 40 and 50 years old with Graves' ophthalmopathy.

This clonotype has a handful of counts. This chain links TRBV20-1 with TRBJ2-2; TRBD2 aligns across 12 bases. Germline values: CDR1 DFQATT, CDR2 SNEGSKA (reference sequence). The CDR3 spans 17 residues. J gave up 7 bases and V 0 bases, and 9 bases lay outside the gene matches. CDR3 in DNA: TGCAGTGCTAGAGATCTGCTAGCGGGGGGGCAGAACGGGGAGCTGTTTTTT. Encoded protein: CSARDLLAGGQNGELFF.

This sequence joins TRBV28 and TRBJ2-7; D remains unclear. Trimming took 8 bases from V and 0 from J, leaving 14 bases between them. This CDR3 region has 14 residues. Germline CDR1 MDHEN, CDR2 SYDVKM. The CDR3 DNA reads as TGTGCCAGCGCCGACGGCGGTGGCTCCTACGAGCAGTACTTC. Translating gives CASADGGGSYEQYF.